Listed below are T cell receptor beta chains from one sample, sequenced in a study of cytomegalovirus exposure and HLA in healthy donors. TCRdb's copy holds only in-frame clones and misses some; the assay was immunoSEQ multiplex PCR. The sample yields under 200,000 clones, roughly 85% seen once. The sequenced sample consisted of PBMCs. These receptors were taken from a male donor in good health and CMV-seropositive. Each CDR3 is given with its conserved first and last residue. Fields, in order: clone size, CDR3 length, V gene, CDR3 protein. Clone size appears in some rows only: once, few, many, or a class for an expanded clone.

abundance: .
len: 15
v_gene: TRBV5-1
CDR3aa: CASSFPRGDQETQYF

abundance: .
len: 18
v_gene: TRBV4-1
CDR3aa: CASSLVRDREDGANGLTF

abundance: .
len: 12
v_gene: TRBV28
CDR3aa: CASNSHRGEAFF

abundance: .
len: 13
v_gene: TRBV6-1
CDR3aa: CASSWDTGNTIYF

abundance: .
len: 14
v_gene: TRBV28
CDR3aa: CASSSAGRYEKLFF

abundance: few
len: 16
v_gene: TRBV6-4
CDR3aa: CATPGQGRTTNEKLFF

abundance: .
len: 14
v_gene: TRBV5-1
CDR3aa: CASSEDRANYGYTF

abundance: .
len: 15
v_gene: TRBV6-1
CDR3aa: CASSALTGVGETQYF

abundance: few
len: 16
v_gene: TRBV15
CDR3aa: CATSRSAWQGGDEQFF

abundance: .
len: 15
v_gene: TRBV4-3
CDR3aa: CASSQNRGLSTEAFF

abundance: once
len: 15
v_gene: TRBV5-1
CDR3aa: CASSTGQLHQETQYF

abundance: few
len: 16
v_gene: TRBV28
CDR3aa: CASSPPRVISNQPQHF

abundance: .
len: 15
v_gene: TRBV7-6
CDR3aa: CASSLGGSGNYEQFF

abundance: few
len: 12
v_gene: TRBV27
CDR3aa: CASSLYGGPQHF

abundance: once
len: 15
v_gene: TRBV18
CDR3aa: CASSSHSGGAQTQYF

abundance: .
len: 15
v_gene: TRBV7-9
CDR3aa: CASSWGGTGANGLTF

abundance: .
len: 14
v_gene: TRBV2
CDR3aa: CASRGDRTHYGYTF

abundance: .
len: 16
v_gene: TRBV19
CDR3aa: CASSIPHSGSRNEQFF

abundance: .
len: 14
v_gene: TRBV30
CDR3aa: CAWSVQGGNEKLFF

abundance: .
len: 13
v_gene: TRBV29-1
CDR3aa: CSVTGGGDQPQHF

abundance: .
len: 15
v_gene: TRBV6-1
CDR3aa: CASSEAEGQGQPQHF

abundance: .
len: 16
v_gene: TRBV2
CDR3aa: CASSDLTSSNTGELFF

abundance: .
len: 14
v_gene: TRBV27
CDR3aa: CASRPGQGRTEAFF